These 10 T cell receptor beta chains came from one sample sequenced in a study of T cell responses to AZD1222 COVID-19 vaccine. The data were produced by immunoSEQ multiplex PCR, yet TCRdb's version contains in-frame clones alone and is incomplete. The repertoire holds some 180,000 clones, with approximately 92% as singletons. The sample in question was peripheral blood, obtained on day 0 of AZD1222 vaccination. These receptors originate from an adult in good health.

The gene calls are TRBV1 and TRBJ2-7; TRBD1, as called in the table, went unchecked against the DNA. TRBV1 is assigned pseudogene status. This CDR3 spans 12 amino acids. Written as DNA, the CDR3 is TGCACCAGCAGCCTGGGCAGCCACGAGCAGTACTTC. Its protein is CTSSLGSHEQYF.

This chain connects TRBV4-2 to TRBJ1-1, with TRBD1 as a possible D gene (6 bases). V was trimmed by 2 bases and J by 1 base, leaving 11 bases between them. This CDR3 spans 15 amino acids. Germline lookup yields CDR1 LGHNA and CDR2 YNFKEQ. The chain's CDR3 is CASSQSRQENTEAFF. CDR3 sequence (DNA): TGTGCCAGCAGCCAATCCCGACAGGAGAACACTGAAGCTTTCTTT.

DNA of the CDR3: TGTGCCTGGGCCCGCAGAGGGGGCGAAGAGACCCAGTACTTC. This translates into CAWARRGGEETQYF. The chain combines TRBV30 with TRBJ2-5, with 7 nucleotides matching TRBD1. This CDR3 has 14 amino acids. Germline loops: CDR1 GTSNPN, CDR2 SVGIG (reference sequence). With 5 bases clipped from V and 3 bases from J, the junction kept 9 bases outside the gene matches.

Only one count was recorded for this clone. The CDR3 DNA reads as TGTGCCAGCAGCTTATTTCTGGCAGATACGCAGTATTTT. This translates into CASSLFLADTQYF. This chain joins TRBV11-2 and TRBJ2-3; no firm D call. Trimming cost V 2 bases and J 4 bases, with 7 bases left between them. From germline, CDR1 is SGHAT and CDR2 FQNNGV. The CDR3 loop spans 13 amino acids.

The rearrangement links TRBV18 to TRBJ1-5; D might be TRBD1 (5 bases). V shed 2 bases and J shed 4 bases, with 15 bases lying between them. The CDR3 runs 16 residues. The germline V gene has CDR1 KGHSH and CDR2 LQKENI. CDR3 residues: CASSPRGMEGNQPQHF. The DNA of the CDR3 is TGTGCCAGCTCACCAAGAGGGATGGAGGGGAATCAGCCCCAGCATTTT.

The chain employs TRBV9 and TRBJ2-7, with 8 bases aligning to TRBD1. Germline trimming cut 2 bases from V and 3 bases from J; bases unmatched to any gene: 4. CDR1 SGDLS and CDR2 YYNGEE come from the germline V gene. This CDR3 has 14 amino acids. The CDR3 region is CASSVSTGDYEQYF. The CDR3 nucleotides read TGTGCCAGCAGCGTCTCGACAGGGGACTACGAGCAGTACTTC.

The chain links TRBV19 to TRBJ2-7; maybe TRBD1 (5 bases). The V end was cut by 5 bases, the J end by 4 bases, with 15 bases between. The CDR3 has 14 residues. CDR1 is LNHDA and CDR2 is SQIVND in the germline V gene (reference sequence). CDR3 sequence: CASSPAGSTYEQYF. In DNA, the CDR3 is TGTGCCAGTAGTCCGGCAGGGTCTACGTACGAGCAGTACTTC.

This sequence joins TRBV6-5 and TRBJ2-3; a possible D gene is TRBD2 (6 bases). CDR1 MNHEY and CDR2 SVGAGI come from the germline V gene. Trimming shortened V by 4 bases and J by 6 bases, and 20 bases separated the two germline ends. CDR3 length equals 16 residues. CDR3 residues: CASSSSGGGRLDTQYF. Here the CDR3 DNA reads TGTGCCAGCAGTTCCTCCGGTGGAGGGAGGTTGGATACGCAGTATTTT.

The chain recombines TRBV5-8 with TRBJ1-4, with a weak D call TRBD1 (6 bases). Trimming took 0 bases from V and 4 from J, leaving 13 bases between them. This CDR3 contains 16 residues. CDR1 is SGHTS and CDR2 is YDEGEE in the germline V gene. The CDR3 DNA reads as TGTGCCAGCAGCTTGGCCACTGGGACACGTAATGAAAAACTGTTTTTT. Amino acids: CASSLATGTRNEKLFF.

This clone appeared a single time. The V and J genes are TRBV5-5 and TRBJ1-2, with D perhaps matching TRBD1 (5 bases). V lost 0 bases and J 0 bases, leaving 12 bases between the germline ends. Germline V lookup: CDR1 SGHKS, CDR2 YYEKEE (reference sequence). The CDR3 consists of 16 residues. The CDR3 DNA reads as TGTGCCAGCAGCTTGGCCCTATCCAGGGCTAACTATGGCTACACCTTC. Its translation is CASSLALSRANYGYTF.